This T cell receptor beta chain was sequenced for a study of cytotoxic CD8 clonotypes in ibrutinib-treated CLL. Overall study findings and caveats: In comparison with age-matched healthy donors, baseline clonality was higher and tracked circulating CD8+ T-cell counts.

The assay was immunoSEQ multiplex PCR, and TCRdb's table has in-frame clones only and misses some. The profile shows roughly 42,000 clones, roughly two thirds of them singletons. About this clone itself: Its target is unknown.

The CDR3 sequence is 12 residues long. Germline V CDR1 and CDR2: SGHVS, FNYEAQ. Trimming removed 4 bases at V and 1 base at J, with 4 bases between. J is TRBJ2-5 and V is TRBV7-6; no reliable D call. The sequencing here drew on PBMCs, taken at disease progression, from a patient treated with ibrutinib. This TCR was recovered from a human donor with chronic lymphocytic leukemia. The CDR3 DNA reads TGTGCCAGCAGCTACCCCCAAGAGACCCAGTACTTC. This sequence encodes CASSYPQETQYF.